This TCR beta chain was sequenced during a study of T cell responses to AZD1222 COVID-19 vaccine. This CDR3 is built from 15 residues. V was trimmed by 4 bases and J by 6 bases, leaving 16 bases between them. Germline V gene sequence: CDR1 LNHDA, CDR2 SQIVND (reference sequence). Clones were read by immunoSEQ multiplex PCR, and TCRdb kept only the in-frame ones, dropping some. The sample yields 150,000 or so clones, 93% seen once. This receptor was taken from an adult in good health. The sequenced sample was peripheral blood, obtained on day 0 of AZD1222 vaccination. The genes are TRBV19 and TRBJ2-1; D is possibly TRBD2 (6 bases). This CDR3 reads CASSTGGGDFNEQFF. The DNA of the CDR3 is TGTGCCAGTAGTACCGGGGGTGGGGACTTCAATGAGCAGTTCTTC.